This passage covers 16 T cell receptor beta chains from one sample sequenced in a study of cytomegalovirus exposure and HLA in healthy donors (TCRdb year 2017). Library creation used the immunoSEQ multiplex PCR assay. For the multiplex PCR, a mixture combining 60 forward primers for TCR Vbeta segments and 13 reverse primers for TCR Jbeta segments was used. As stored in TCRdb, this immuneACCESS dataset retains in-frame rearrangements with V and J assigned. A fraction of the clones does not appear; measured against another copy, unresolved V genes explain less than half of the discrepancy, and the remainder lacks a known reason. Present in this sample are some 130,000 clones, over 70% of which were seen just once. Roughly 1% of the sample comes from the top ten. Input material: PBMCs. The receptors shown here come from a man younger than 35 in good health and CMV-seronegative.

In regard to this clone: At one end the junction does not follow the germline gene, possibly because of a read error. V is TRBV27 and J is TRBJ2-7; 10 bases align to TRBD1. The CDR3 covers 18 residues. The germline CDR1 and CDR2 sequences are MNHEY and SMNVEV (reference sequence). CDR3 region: CASSSPGQGFPGAYEQCF. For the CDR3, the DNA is TGTGCCAGCAGTTCTCCGGGACAGGGGTTCCCCGGGGCCTACGAGCAGTGCTTC.

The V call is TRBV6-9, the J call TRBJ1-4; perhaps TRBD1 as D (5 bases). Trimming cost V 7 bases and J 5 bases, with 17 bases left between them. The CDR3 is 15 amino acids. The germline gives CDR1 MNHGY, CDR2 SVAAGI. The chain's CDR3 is CASIPYRGRNEKLFF. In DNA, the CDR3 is TGTGCCAGCATCCCATATAGGGGCAGGAATGAAAAACTGTTTTTT.

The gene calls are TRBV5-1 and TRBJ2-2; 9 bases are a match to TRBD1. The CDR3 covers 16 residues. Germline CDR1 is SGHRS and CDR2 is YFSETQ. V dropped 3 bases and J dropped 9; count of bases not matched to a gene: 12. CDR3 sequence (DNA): TGCGCCAGCAGCTCCACCCGACAGGGGGAGGGCCGGGAGCTGTTTTTT. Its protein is CASSSTRQGEGRELFF.

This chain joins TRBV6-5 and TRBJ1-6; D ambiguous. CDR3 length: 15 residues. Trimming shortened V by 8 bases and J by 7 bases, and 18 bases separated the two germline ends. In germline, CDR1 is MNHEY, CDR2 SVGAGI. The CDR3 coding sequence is TGTGCCAGCGGTGGATCTGGACTGGCCAATTCACCCCTCCACTTT. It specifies CASGGSGLANSPLHF.

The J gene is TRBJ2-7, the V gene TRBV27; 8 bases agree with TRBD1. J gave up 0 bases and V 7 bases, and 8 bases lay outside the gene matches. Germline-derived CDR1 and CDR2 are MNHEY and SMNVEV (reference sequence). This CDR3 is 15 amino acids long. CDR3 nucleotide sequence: TGTGCCAGCACCCCCCGGACAGGGAGCTCCTACGAGCAGTACTTC. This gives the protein CASTPRTGSSYEQYF.

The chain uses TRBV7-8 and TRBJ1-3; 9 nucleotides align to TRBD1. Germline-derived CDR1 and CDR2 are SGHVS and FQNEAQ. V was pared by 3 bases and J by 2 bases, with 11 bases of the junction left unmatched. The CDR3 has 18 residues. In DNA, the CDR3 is TGTGCCAGCAGCTTGGGACAGGGTATTTCGAGGCCTGGAAACACCATATATTTT. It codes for CASSLGQGISRPGNTIYF. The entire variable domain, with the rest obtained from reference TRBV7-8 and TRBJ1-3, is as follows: GAGVSQSPRYKVAKRGQDVALRCDPISGHVSLFWYQQALGQGPEFLTYFQNEAQLDKSGLPSDRFFAERPEGSVSTLKIQRTQQEDSAVYLCASSLGQGISRPGNTIYFGEGSWLTVV.

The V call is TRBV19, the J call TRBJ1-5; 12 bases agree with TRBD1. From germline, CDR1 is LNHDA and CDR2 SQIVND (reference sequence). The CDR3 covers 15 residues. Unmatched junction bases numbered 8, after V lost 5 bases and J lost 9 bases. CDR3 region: CASSPGTGGGGPQHF. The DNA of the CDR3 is TGTGCCAGTAGTCCCGGGACAGGGGGCGGAGGGCCCCAGCATTTT. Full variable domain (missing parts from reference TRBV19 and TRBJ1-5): DGGITQSPKYLFRKEGQNVTLSCEQNLNHDAMYWYRQDPGQGLRLIYYSQIVNDFQKGDIAEGYSVSREKKESFPLTVTSAQKNPTAFYLCASSPGTGGGGPQHFGDGTRLSIL.

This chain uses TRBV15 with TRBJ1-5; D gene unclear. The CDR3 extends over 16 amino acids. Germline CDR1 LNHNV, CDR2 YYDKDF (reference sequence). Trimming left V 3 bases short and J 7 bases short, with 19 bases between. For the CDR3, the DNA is TGTGCCACCAGCAGGGGAGAGGGAGGAAGAGAACAGCCCCAGCATTTT. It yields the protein CATSRGEGGREQPQHF.

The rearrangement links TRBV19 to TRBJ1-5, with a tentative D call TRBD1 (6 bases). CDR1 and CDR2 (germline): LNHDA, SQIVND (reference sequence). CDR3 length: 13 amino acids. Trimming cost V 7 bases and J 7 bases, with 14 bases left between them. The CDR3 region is CASTAGGAQPQHF. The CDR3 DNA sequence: TGTGCCAGTACCGCGGGGGGGGCACAGCCCCAGCATTTT. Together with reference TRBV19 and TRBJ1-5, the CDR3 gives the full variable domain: DGGITQSPKYLFRKEGQNVTLSCEQNLNHDAMYWYRQDPGQGLRLIYYSQIVNDFQKGDIAEGYSVSREKKESFPLTVTSAQKNPTAFYLCASTAGGAQPQHFGDGTRLSIL.

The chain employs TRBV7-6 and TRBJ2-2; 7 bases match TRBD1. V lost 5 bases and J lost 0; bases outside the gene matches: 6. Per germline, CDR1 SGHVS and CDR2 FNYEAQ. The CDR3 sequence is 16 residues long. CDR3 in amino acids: CASSTRQGPNTGELFF. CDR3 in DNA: TGTGCCAGCAGCACTCGACAGGGACCGAACACCGGGGAGCTGTTTTTT.

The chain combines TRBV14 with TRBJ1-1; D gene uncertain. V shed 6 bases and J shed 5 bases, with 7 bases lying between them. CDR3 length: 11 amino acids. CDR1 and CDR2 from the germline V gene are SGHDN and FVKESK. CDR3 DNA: TGTGCCAGCAGGCGGGAAACTGAAGCTTTCTTT. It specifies CASRRETEAFF.

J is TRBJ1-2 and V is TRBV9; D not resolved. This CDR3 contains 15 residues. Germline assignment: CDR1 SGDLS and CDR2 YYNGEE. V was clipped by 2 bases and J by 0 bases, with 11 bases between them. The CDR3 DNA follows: TGTGCCAGCAGCGTCGGGGATCGACCTAACTATGGCTACACCTTC. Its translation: CASSVGDRPNYGYTF.

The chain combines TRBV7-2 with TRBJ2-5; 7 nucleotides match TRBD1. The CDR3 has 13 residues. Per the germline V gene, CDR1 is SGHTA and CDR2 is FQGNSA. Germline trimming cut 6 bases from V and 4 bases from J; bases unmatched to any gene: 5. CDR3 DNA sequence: TGTGCCAGCAGTAAGGGGACAGCAGAGACCCAGTACTTC. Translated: CASSKGTAETQYF. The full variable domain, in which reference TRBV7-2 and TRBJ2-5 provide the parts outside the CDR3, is GAGVSQSPSNKVTEKGKDVELRCDPISGHTALYWYRQSLGQGLEFLIYFQGNSAPDKSGLPSDRFSAERTGGSVSTLTIQRTQQEDSAVYLCASSKGTAETQYFGPGTRLLVL.

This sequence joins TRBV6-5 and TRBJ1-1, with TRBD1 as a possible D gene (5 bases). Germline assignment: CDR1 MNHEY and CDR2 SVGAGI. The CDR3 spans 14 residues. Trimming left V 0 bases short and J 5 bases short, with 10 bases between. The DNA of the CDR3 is TGTGCCAGCAGTTACTCGTCCGGGGGAACTGAAGCTTTCTTT. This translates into CASSYSSGGTEAFF.

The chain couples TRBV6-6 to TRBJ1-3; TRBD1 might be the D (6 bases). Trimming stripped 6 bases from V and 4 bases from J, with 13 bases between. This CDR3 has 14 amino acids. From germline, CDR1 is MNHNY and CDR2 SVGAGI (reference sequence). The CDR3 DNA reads TGTGCCAGCAGACCCAGGGGCTCAGGAAACACCATATATTTT. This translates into CASRPRGSGNTIYF.

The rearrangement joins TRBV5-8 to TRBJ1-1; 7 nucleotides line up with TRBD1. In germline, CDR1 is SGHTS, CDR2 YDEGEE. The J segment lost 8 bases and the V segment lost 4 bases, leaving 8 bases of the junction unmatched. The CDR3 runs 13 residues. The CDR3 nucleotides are TGTGCCAGCAGCCTCGACAGGGCCAAGGAAGCTTTCTTT. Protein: CASSLDRAKEAFF.